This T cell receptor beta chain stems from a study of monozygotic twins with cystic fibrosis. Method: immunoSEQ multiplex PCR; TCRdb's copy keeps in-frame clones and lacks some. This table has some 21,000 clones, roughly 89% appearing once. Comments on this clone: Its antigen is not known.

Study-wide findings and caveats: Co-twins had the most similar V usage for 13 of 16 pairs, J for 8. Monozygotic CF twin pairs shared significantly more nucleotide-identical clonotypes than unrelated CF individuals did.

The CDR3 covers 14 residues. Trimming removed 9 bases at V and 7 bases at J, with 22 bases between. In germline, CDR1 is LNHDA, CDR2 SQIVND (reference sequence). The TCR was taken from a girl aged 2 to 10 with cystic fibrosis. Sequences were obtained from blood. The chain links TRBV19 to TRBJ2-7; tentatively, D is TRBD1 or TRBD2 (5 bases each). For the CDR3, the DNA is TGTGCCAGCTCAACGGCAGTCGGCGAGGGGGAGCAGTACTTC. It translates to CASSTAVGEGEQYF.